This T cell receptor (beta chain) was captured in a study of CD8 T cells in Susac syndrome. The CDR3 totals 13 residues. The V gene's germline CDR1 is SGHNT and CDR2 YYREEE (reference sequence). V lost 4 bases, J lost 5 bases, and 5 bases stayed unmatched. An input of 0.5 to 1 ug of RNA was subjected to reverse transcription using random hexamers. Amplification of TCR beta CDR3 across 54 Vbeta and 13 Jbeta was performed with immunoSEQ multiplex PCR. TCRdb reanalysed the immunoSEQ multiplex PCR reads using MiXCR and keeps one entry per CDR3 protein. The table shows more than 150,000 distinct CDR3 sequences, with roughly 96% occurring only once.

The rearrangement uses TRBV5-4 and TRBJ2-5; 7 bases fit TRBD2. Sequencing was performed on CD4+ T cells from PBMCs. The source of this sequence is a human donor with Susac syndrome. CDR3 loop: CASSGGETETQYF. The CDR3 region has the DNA TGTGCCAGCAGCGGGGGGGAGACGGAGACCCAGTACTTC. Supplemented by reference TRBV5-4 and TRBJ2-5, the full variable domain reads ETGVTQSPTHLIKTRGQQVTLRCSSQSGHNTVSWYQQALGQGPQFIFQYYREEENGRGNFPPRFSGLQFPNYSSELNVNALELDDSALYLCASSGGETETQYFGPGTRLLVL.